This T cell receptor beta chain appears in the sequencing data of a study of blood T cells in healthy people across ages. Caucasian individuals from Russia who were healthy and aged about 6 to 90 acted as donors. Peripheral blood was drawn, approximately 9.5 milliliters per donor. Germline CDR1 reads KGHDR; CDR2 reads SFDVKD. V was clipped by 7 bases and J by 6 bases; unmatched bases: 9. The CDR3 length is 15 residues. This clonotype was observed a handful of times. Together with a sample-barcoded 5' primer, a J-beta primer mix was included in a second PCR lasting about 6 to 12 cycles. TCRdb ran MiXCR on the 5' RACE reads and lists one entry per CDR3 protein. The table records about 800,000 distinct CDR3 sequences, 20% to 25% of them present only once. A further study also used this sample, focusing on T cells of mothers and their children.

Sequencing was carried out using blood. J is TRBJ1-5 and V is TRBV24-1; 9 bases align to TRBD1. This clonotype was sampled from a boy younger than 18 in good health. CDR3: CATSHGQGTFQPQHF. CDR3 DNA: TGTGCCACCAGCCACGGACAGGGGACTTTTCAGCCCCAGCATTTT.